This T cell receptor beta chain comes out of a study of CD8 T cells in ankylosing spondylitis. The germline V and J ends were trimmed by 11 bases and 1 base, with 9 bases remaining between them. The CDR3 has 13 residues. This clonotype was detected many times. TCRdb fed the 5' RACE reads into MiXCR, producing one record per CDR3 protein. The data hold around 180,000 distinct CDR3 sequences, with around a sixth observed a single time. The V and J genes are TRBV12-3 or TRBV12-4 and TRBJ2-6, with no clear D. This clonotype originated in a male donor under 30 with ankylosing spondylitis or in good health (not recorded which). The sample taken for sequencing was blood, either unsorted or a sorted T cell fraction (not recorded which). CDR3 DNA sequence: TGTGCCGGACGGAGATCTGGGGCCAACGTCCTGACTTTC. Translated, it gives CAGRRSGANVLTF.